These 32 T cell receptor beta chains were all obtained from the same sample, sequenced in a study of response to subunit inactivated influenza vaccine. TCRdb re-analysed the RT-PCR reads in MiXCR, keeping a single row per CDR3 protein. Among 750,000 to 850,000 distinct CDR3 sequences listed, roughly 20% were seen once. Sequencing used PBMCs from blood, obtained about 5 days after vaccination. The receptors derive from a man aged 50 or older who received an inactivated influenza vaccine.

This clonotype was seen a handful of times. The chain combines TRBV20-1 with TRBJ2-5; D is possibly TRBD1 (6 bases). Germline V gene sequence: CDR1 DFQATT, CDR2 SNEGSKA (reference sequence). Trimming pared 2 bases from V and 2 bases from J, leaving 9 bases between. This CDR3 has 13 amino acids. CDR3 region: CSARQGWQETQYF. The DNA of the CDR3 is TGCAGTGCTAGACAGGGGTGGCAAGAGACCCAGTACTTC.

The table lists this clonotype with a few counts. This sequence joins TRBV18 and TRBJ2-1; 9 bases are shared with TRBD2. The CDR3 runs to 15 residues. In germline, CDR1 is KGHSH, CDR2 LQKENI. V was pared by 2 bases and J by 9 bases, with 8 bases of the junction left unmatched. The CDR3 reads CASSPFSGSLSEQFF. CDR3 DNA: TGTGCCAGCTCACCATTTAGCGGGAGCCTGAGTGAGCAGTTCTTC.

This clonotype occurred many times. The junction departs from the called germline gene at one end, perhaps through a read error. The chain uses TRBV5-1 and TRBJ2-2, with D maybe TRBD1 (6 bases). CDR1 is SGHRS and CDR2 is YFSETQ in the germline V gene. This CDR3 has 14 amino acids. The CDR3 reads CASSPGQNTGELFF. In DNA form, the CDR3 reads TGTGCCAGCAGCCCGGGACAGAACACCGGGGAGCTGTTTTTT. Complete variable domain (other parts from reference TRBV5-1 and TRBJ2-2): KAGVTQTPRYLIKTRGQQVTLSCSPISGHRSVSWYQQTPGQGLQFLFEYFSETQRNKGNFPGRFSGRQFSNSRSEMNVSTLELGDSALYLCASSPGQNTGELFFGEGSRLTVL.

This clonotype has only a few counts. The chain uses TRBV5-1 and TRBJ1-1; 7 bases fit TRBD1. This CDR3 has 15 amino acids. V lost 0 bases to trimming and J lost 5 bases; unmatched junction nucleotides: 7. CDR1 is SGHRS and CDR2 is YFSETQ in the germline V gene. The chain's CDR3 is CASSLETGERTEAFF. As DNA, the CDR3 is TGCGCCAGCAGCTTGGAAACAGGGGAGAGGACTGAAGCTTTCTTT.

The chain carries TRBV12-3 or TRBV12-4 and TRBJ2-5; the D call may be TRBD1 or TRBD2 (5 bases each). V lost 6 bases and J lost 5, with 16 bases in between. The CDR3 loop spans 14 amino acids. CDR3 in amino acids: CASSPTGTKETQYF. CDR3 in DNA: TGTGCCAGCAGCCCTACCGGGACCAAGGAGACCCAGTACTTC.

This clonotype was seen only a few times. This sequence joins TRBV4-2 and TRBJ1-1, with 7 bases aligning to TRBD1. The V gene end was trimmed by 1 base and the J gene end by 3 bases; junction bases not matched to a gene: 11. This CDR3 contains 17 residues. Germline lookup yields CDR1 LGHNA and CDR2 YNFKEQ. The CDR3 here is CASSQALNRGGDTEAFF. For the CDR3, the DNA is TGTGCCAGCAGCCAAGCTTTGAACAGGGGAGGGGACACTGAAGCTTTCTTT.

CDR3 bases: TGCGCCAGCAGCCAAGAACAGGTCGGTTTTTCCTACGAGCAGTACTTC. The encoded protein is CASSQEQVGFSYEQYF. The V gene is TRBV4-1, the J gene TRBJ2-7, with D perhaps TRBD1 (5 bases). The V end lost 0 bases, the J end lost 1 base, and 13 bases lay between the germline ends. This CDR3 is 16 amino acids long. Germline V gene sequence: CDR1 MGHRA, CDR2 YSYEKL.

V and J are TRBV20-1 and TRBJ2-7; tentative D call: TRBD1 (6 bases). The CDR3 runs 17 residues. V was clipped by 0 bases and J by 4 bases, with 22 bases between them. CDR1 is DFQATT, CDR2 SNEGSKA, per germline (reference sequence). CDR3 bases: TGCAGTGCTAGAGACCCCCAACAGGGTGATCTTGGGTACGAGCAGTACTTC. This encodes CSARDPQQGDLGYEQYF.

This clonotype was seen only a few times. The chain joins TRBV4-3 to TRBJ2-6, with a possible D match to TRBD1 (6 bases). Germline lookup yields CDR1 LGHNA and CDR2 YSLEER. The CDR3 consists of 19 residues. Between the trimmed V and J ends, which lost 1 base and 4 bases, there was a span of 20 bases. DNA of the CDR3: TGCGCCAGCAGCCAAGGAGGACGGACAGTGAAAACCGGGGCCAACGTCCTGACTTTC. This codes for CASSQGGRTVKTGANVLTF.

The chain employs TRBV7-2 and TRBJ1-2, with D unresolved. Trimming left V 1 base short and J 4 bases short, with 10 bases between. The germline gives CDR1 SGHTA, CDR2 FQGNSA. The CDR3 spans 14 residues. The CDR3 protein is CASSLGVRAYGYTF. CDR3 DNA: TGTGCCAGCAGCTTAGGAGTACGTGCCTATGGCTACACCTTC.

The chain links TRBV12-3 or TRBV12-4 to TRBJ1-1, with D perhaps matching TRBD1 (5 bases). This CDR3 is 13 amino acids long. V shed 6 bases and J shed 1 base, with 9 bases lying between them. CDR3 nucleotides: TGTGCCAGCAGAAATGGGGGGAACACTGAAGCTTTCTTT. This translates into CASRNGGNTEAFF.

There are a few counts of this clonotype. This chain uses TRBV20-1 with TRBJ2-7; TRBD2 matches 8 bases. The CDR3 has 14 residues. Germline values: CDR1 DFQATT, CDR2 SNEGSKA (reference sequence). J was trimmed by 4 bases and V by 2 bases; bases with no gene match: 7. CDR3 nucleotide sequence: TGCAGTGCTAGAAGCGGGAGAGATCTGTACGAGCAGTACTTC. It encodes CSARSGRDLYEQYF.

The chain joins TRBV20-1 to TRBJ1-3; D remains unclear. CDR1 DFQATT and CDR2 SNEGSKA come from the germline V gene (reference sequence). The V and J ends lost 6 bases and 2 bases respectively, with 17 bases between them. The CDR3 consists of 15 residues. The DNA of the CDR3 is TGCAGTGCCGACCGGGGTGCAGCGGCTGGAAACACCATATATTTT. It encodes CSADRGAAAGNTIYF.

In this sample, this clonotype turned up a few times. The rearrangement uses TRBV6-2 or TRBV6-3 and TRBJ2-1; 7 positions agree with TRBD1. Germline V gene lookup returns CDR1 MNHEY and CDR2 SVGEGT. The CDR3 is 16 residues long. The J segment lost 7 bases and the V segment lost 6 bases, leaving 15 bases of the junction unmatched. The CDR3 loop reads CASRKETGARRNEQFF. The CDR3 nucleotides are TGTGCCAGCAGAAAAGAAACAGGGGCCCGGAGGAATGAGCAGTTCTTC.

The chain recombines TRBV20-1 with TRBJ2-5, with 7 bases fitting TRBD2. The CDR3 extends over 14 amino acids. Unmatched junction bases numbered 9, after V lost 6 bases and J lost 2 bases. CDR1 and CDR2 from the germline V gene are DFQATT and SNEGSKA (reference sequence). The CDR3 loop reads CSAPRDSGQETQYF. CDR3 DNA: TGCAGTGCCCCTCGGGATAGCGGGCAAGAGACCCAGTACTTC.

This clonotype was detected only a few times. The chain recombines TRBV20-1 with TRBJ1-5; 11 positions match TRBD1. The V gene's germline CDR1 is DFQATT and CDR2 SNEGSKA (reference sequence). J lost 4 bases, V lost 6 bases, and 11 bases had no gene match. The CDR3 spans 16 residues. The CDR3 nucleotides are TGCAGTGCGGAATGGACAGGGGGCTTCAGTAATCAGCCCCAGCATTTT. Translated, it gives CSAEWTGGFSNQPQHF.

This clonotype was observed a few times. The chain carries TRBV9 and TRBJ2-3; TRBD1 is a possible D gene (7 bases). The CDR3 has 15 amino acids. Germline lookup yields CDR1 SGDLS and CDR2 YYNGEE. V lost 0 bases to trimming and J lost 4 bases, with 12 bases between them. The CDR3 coding sequence is TGTGCCAGCAGCGTAGGGCCAGGGGGGCCAGATACGCAGTATTTT. The encoded protein is CASSVGPGGPDTQYF. The full variable domain, completed using reference TRBV9 and TRBJ2-3, is DSGVTQTPKHLITATGQRVTLRCSPRSGDLSVYWYQQSLDQGLQFLIQYYNGEERAKGNILERFSAQQFPDLHSELNLSSLELGDSALYFCASSVGPGGPDTQYFGPGTRLTVL.

This clonotype was picked up a small number of times. The genes are TRBV12-3 or TRBV12-4 and TRBJ1-2; tentative D call: TRBD1 (6 bases). With 5 bases removed from V and 10 bases from J, the gap between germline ends came to 14 bases. The CDR3 spans 12 residues. CDR3 protein: CASSPPQGVYTF. In nucleotides, the CDR3 is TGTGCCAGCAGTCCACCACAGGGCGTCTACACCTTC.

This clonotype appeared many times. V is TRBV12-3 or TRBV12-4 and J is TRBJ1-5; D perhaps matches TRBD1 (5 bases). Trimming removed 6 bases from V and 7 bases from J, with 10 bases in between. The CDR3 length is 12 residues. CDR3 bases: TGTGCCAGCAGCAGGGATGGCCAGCCCCAGCATTTT. This translates into CASSRDGQPQHF.

Ten or more counts support this clonotype. The V gene is TRBV20-1, the J gene TRBJ2-1, with 10 bases fitting TRBD2. V gave up 5 bases and J gave up 11 bases; unmatched junction bases: 15. The germline V gene encodes CDR1 DFQATT and CDR2 SNEGSKA (reference sequence). This CDR3 has 15 amino acids. The DNA for the CDR3 is TGCAGTGCTCCCCCCCTTAGCGGGAGGCGGCCAAAGCAGTTCTTC. It is translated as CSAPPLSGRRPKQFF.

This clonotype was observed a few times. The rearrangement links TRBV12-3 or TRBV12-4 to TRBJ2-3, with TRBD1 matching over 9 bases. CDR3 length equals 18 residues. V lost 6 bases to trimming and J lost 2 bases; unmatched junction nucleotides: 15. DNA of the CDR3: TGTGCCAGCAGGACACCTCCGGGACAGGGTGTGGACACAGATACGCAGTATTTT. The encoded protein is CASRTPPGQGVDTDTQYF.

V is TRBV5-1 and J is TRBJ2-3, with a possible D match to TRBD1 (5 bases). The CDR3 totals 16 residues. Trimming stripped 0 bases from V and 1 base from J, with 12 bases between. The germline V gene has CDR1 SGHRS and CDR2 YFSETQ. The CDR3: CASSLDVGRGTDTQYF. The CDR3 DNA sequence: TGCGCCAGCAGCTTGGATGTGGGGCGCGGCACAGATACGCAGTATTTT. The full variable domain, rest sourced from reference TRBV5-1 and TRBJ2-3, is KAGVTQTPRYLIKTRGQQVTLSCSPISGHRSVSWYQQTPGQGLQFLFEYFSETQRNKGNFPGRFSGRQFSNSRSEMNVSTLELGDSALYLCASSLDVGRGTDTQYFGPGTRLTVL.

This clonotype was seen more than once but under ten times. This chain links TRBV20-1 with TRBJ1-3; the D gene is possibly TRBD1 (5 bases). Trimming removed 4 bases at V and 0 bases at J, with 10 bases between. In germline, CDR1 is DFQATT, CDR2 SNEGSKA (reference sequence). The CDR3 spans 14 residues. This CDR3 reads CSATDSSSGNTIYF. CDR3 in DNA: TGCAGTGCTACCGACAGTAGCTCTGGAAACACCATATATTTT.

This chain connects TRBV7-2 to TRBJ2-3; 7 bases fit TRBD1. With V trimmed by 4 bases and J by 2 bases, 12 bases remained unmatched. Germline loops: CDR1 SGHTA, CDR2 FQGNSA. The CDR3 covers 17 residues. The CDR3 sequence is CASSSEDRRSFTDTQYF. CDR3 DNA sequence: TGTGCCAGCAGCTCGGAGGACAGGCGATCTTTCACAGATACGCAGTATTTT. Full variable domain (outside the CDR3, taken from reference TRBV7-2 and TRBJ2-3): GAGVSQSPSNKVTEKGKDVELRCDPISGHTALYWYRQSLGQGLEFLIYFQGNSAPDKSGLPSDRFSAERTGGSVSTLTIQRTQQEDSAVYLCASSSEDRRSFTDTQYFGPGTRLTVL.

This clonotype was seen more than once but under ten times. This chain joins TRBV10-3 and TRBJ2-7; 14 bases align to TRBD2. Germline V gives CDR1 ENHRY, CDR2 SYGVKD. The CDR3 loop spans 21 amino acids. The J segment lost 4 bases and the V segment lost 0 bases, leaving 17 bases of the junction unmatched. CDR3 DNA: TGTGCCATCAGTGAGTCGAGTGCGACCGGGACTAGCGGGAGAACACAATACGAGCAGTACTTC. Translated, it gives CAISESSATGTSGRTQYEQYF.

This clonotype was seen a handful of times. The chain is built from TRBV7-8 and TRBJ2-1; 8 bases align to TRBD1. Germline CDR1 is SGHVS and CDR2 is FQNEAQ. J gave up 5 bases and V 5 bases, and 8 bases lay outside the gene matches. This CDR3 has 15 residues. For the CDR3, the DNA is TGTGCCAGCAGCCCCTGGACAGGGAATAACAATGAGCAGTTCTTC. Translation: CASSPWTGNNNEQFF.

Points on this clonotype: The junction differs from germline at one of its ends, possibly a read error. The chain employs TRBV15 and TRBJ1-1; a possible D gene is TRBD1 (5 bases). Germline CDR1 and CDR2: LNHNV and YYDKDF (reference sequence). There are 14 residues in the CDR3. The CDR3 DNA sequence: TGTGTCACCAGCAGAGGCGGACAGAACACTGAAGCTTTCTTT. It codes for CVTSRGGQNTEAFF.

This clonotype was counted ten times or more. This chain links TRBV29-1 with TRBJ2-2, with 9 bases matching TRBD2. V lost 3 bases and J lost 5; bases outside the gene matches: 7. The CDR3 covers 15 residues. Germline V gene data show CDR1 as SQVTM and CDR2 as ANQGSEA. DNA for the CDR3: TGCAGCGTTGACCCAGCGGGAGGAGGGACCGGGGAGCTGTTTTTT. Its protein product is CSVDPAGGGTGELFF.

The rearrangement uses TRBV29-1 and TRBJ2-1; D remains unclear. With 8 bases removed from V and 0 bases from J, the gap between germline ends came to 11 bases. The CDR3 runs 13 residues. Germline CDR1 reads SQVTM; CDR2 reads ANQGSEA. The CDR3 region is CSTSRSSYNEQFF. Here the CDR3 DNA reads TGCAGCACCTCGAGGAGCTCCTACAATGAGCAGTTCTTC.

This clonotype was counted a few times. The chain is built from TRBV4-2 and TRBJ2-6, with no clear D. This CDR3 has 18 residues. Germline V gene data show CDR1 as LGHNA and CDR2 as YNFKEQ. Trimming left V 0 bases short and J 0 bases short, with 12 bases between. CDR3 protein: CASSQDRSGFSGANVLTF. Here the CDR3 DNA reads TGTGCCAGCAGCCAAGATCGGTCAGGTTTCTCTGGGGCCAACGTCCTGACTTTC.

The gene calls are TRBV6-2 or TRBV6-3 and TRBJ2-7; 9 bases line up with TRBD1. The V and J ends lost 2 bases and 5 bases, in that order; junction bases with no gene match: 4. Germline values: CDR1 MNHEY, CDR2 SVGEGT. The CDR3 is 14 residues long. CDR3 in DNA: TGTGCCAGCAGTTACACGGACAGGGGAGACGAGCAGTACTTC. This encodes CASSYTDRGDEQYF.

This clonotype was picked up a small number of times. The chain joins TRBV6-1 to TRBJ2-1; a possible D gene is TRBD1 (5 bases). The CDR3 sequence is 15 residues long. Trimming took off 6 bases at V and 4 bases at J, with 16 bases between the two ends. Looked up from germline, CDR1 is MNHNS and CDR2 is SASEGT. For the CDR3, the DNA is TGTGCCAGCAGGACCCCGGTAGGGGATTACAATGAGCAGTTCTTC. The encoded protein is CASRTPVGDYNEQFF.